This record looks at one T cell receptor beta chain sequence and its context. Its antigen remains unknown. The source of the sample is a study of beta chain features in type 1 diabetes. Whole-study findings and limits: Insertions at VDJ junctions were less frequent in type 1 diabetes patients. These patients also deleted more nucleotides at the same junctions. Small HLA sub-analyses could not settle whether HLA shapes TCRB rearrangement. People with Type 1 diabetes carried modestly yet significantly shorter TCRB CDR3s in all four CD4+ subsets.

Sequencing targeted expressed TCRB transcripts, as all isolated RNA had been reverse transcribed. The repertoire was sequenced with immunoSEQ multiplex PCR; TCRdb's copy has only in-frame clones and lacks some. This table has under 400,000 clones, over 10% appearing once. Post-sort purity exceeded 98% for all sorted populations. The source of this sequence is a woman aged 18 to 35 with type 1 diabetes. Sequenced material: naive CD4+ T cells from blood.

CDR3 sequence: CASSLGVNTEAFF. The CDR3 region has the DNA TGTGCCAGCAGCTTAGGAGTGAACACTGAAGCTTTCTTT. The chain carries TRBV11-2 and TRBJ1-1; no firm D call. This CDR3 has 13 amino acids. V was clipped by 1 base and J by 0 bases, with 3 bases between them. Germline loops: CDR1 SGHAT, CDR2 FQNNGV.